This T cell receptor beta chain was captured in a study of blood T cells in healthy people across ages. It was with a sample-barcoded 5' primer and a J-beta primer mix that a second PCR of roughly 6 to 11 cycles was run. Tags on each cDNA molecule came from a template-switch adaptor with 12 random nucleotides. One entry per CDR3 protein, called by TCRdb with MiXCR from the 5' RACE reads. This table holds 1.5 million to 2 million distinct CDR3 sequences, roughly 43% found once. V was clipped by 3 bases and J by 1 base, with 13 bases between them. CDR1 is ENHRY, CDR2 SYGVKD, per germline. This CDR3 comprises 15 residues. Turning to this clonotype: As yet, its antigen is unknown.

Findings and caveats of the study: TCR beta diversity, measured per million T cells, fell in a roughly linear way with age. Naive CD4+ cells and diversity were both higher in long-lived donors than in aged donors.

Input material: blood. This receptor was identified in a human donor in good health. The gene calls are TRBV10-3 and TRBJ2-7, with D hard to call. The CDR3, as DNA: TGTGCCATCAGTGATCAACCGGTGGGGTCCTACGAGCAGTACTTC. This gives the protein CAISDQPVGSYEQYF.